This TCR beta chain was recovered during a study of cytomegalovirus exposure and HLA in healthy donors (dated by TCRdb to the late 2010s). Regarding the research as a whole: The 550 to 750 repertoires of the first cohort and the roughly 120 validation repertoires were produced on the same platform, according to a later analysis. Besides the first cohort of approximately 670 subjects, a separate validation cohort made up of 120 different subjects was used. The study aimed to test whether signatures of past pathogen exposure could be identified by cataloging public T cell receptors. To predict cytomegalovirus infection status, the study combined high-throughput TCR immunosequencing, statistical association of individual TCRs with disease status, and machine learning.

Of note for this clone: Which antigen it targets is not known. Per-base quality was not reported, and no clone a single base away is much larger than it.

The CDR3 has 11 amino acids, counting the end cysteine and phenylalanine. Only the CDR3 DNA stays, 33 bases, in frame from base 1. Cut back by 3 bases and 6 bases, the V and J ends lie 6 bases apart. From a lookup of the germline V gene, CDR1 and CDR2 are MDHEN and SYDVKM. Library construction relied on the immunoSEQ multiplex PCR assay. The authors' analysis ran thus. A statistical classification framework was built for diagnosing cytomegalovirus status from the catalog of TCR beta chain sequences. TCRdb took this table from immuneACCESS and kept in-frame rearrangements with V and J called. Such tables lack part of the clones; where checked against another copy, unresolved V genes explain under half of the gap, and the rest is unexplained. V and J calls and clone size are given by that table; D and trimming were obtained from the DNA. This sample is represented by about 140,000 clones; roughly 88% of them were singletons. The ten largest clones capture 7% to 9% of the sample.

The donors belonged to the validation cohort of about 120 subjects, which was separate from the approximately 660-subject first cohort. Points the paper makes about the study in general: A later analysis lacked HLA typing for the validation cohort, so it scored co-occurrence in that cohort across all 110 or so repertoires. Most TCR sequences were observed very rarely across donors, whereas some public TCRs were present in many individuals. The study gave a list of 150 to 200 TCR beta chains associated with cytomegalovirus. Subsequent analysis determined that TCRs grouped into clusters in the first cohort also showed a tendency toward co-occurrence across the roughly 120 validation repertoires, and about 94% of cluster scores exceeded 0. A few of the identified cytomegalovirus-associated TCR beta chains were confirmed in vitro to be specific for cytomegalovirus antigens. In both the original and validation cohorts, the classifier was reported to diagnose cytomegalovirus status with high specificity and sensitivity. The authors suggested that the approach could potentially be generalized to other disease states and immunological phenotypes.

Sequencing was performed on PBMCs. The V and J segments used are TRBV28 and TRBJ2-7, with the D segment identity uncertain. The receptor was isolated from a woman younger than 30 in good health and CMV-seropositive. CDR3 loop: CASSFFGEQYF. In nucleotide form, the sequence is TGTGCCAGCAGTTTTTTCGGCGAGCAGTACTTC.